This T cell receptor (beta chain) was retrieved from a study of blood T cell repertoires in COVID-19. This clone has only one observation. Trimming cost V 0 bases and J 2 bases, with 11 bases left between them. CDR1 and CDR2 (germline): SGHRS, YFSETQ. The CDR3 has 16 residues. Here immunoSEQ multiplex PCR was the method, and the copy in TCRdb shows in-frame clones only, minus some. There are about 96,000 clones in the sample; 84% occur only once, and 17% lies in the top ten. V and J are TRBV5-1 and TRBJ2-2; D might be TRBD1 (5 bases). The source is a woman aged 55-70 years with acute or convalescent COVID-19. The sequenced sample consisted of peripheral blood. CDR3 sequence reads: CASSLAAGINTGELFF. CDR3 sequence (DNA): TGCGCCAGCAGCTTGGCGGCAGGGATTAACACCGGGGAGCTGTTTTTT.